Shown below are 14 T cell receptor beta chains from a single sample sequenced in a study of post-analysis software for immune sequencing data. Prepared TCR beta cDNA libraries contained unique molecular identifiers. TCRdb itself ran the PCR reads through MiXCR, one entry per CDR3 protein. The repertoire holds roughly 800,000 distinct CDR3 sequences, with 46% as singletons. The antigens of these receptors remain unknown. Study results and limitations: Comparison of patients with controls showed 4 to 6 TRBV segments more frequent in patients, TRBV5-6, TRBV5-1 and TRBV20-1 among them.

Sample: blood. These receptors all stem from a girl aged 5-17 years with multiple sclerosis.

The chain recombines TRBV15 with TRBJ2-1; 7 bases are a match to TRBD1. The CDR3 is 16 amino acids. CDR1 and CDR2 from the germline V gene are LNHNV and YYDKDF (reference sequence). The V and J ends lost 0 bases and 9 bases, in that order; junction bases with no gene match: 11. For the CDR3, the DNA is TGTGCCACCAGCAGAGAGACGCCCGGGACAGATATTGAGCAGTTCTTC. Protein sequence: CATSRETPGTDIEQFF.

The CDR3: CSASDGPLFADTQYF. CDR3 in DNA: TGCAGTGCTAGCGATGGACCGCTTTTTGCGGATACGCAGTATTTT. The chain joins TRBV20-1 to TRBJ2-3, with D unclear. Germline V gives CDR1 DFQATT, CDR2 SNEGSKA (reference sequence). There are 15 residues in the CDR3. Trimming pared 3 bases from V and 6 bases from J, leaving 19 bases between.

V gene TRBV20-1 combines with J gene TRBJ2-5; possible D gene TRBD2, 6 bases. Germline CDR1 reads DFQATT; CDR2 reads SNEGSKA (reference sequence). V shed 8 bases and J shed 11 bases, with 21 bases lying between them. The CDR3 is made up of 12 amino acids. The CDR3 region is CSTGGQRREQYF. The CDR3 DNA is TGCAGTACCGGTGGTCAGCGGAGGGAGCAGTACTTC.

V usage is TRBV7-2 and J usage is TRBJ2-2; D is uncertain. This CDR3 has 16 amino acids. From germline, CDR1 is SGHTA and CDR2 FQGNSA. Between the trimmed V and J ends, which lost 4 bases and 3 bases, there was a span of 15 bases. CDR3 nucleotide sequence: TGTGCCAGCAGCTCGGTTGGGCCTGGTGACACCGGGGAGCTGTTTTTT. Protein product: CASSSVGPGDTGELFF.

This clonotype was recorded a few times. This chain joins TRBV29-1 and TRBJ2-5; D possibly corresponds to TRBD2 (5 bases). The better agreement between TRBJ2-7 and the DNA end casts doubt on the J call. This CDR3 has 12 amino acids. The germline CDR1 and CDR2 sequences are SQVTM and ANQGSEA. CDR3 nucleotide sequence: TGCAGCGTTCTTGAGGGAATTAGCGAGCAGTACTTC. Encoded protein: CSVLEGISEQYF.

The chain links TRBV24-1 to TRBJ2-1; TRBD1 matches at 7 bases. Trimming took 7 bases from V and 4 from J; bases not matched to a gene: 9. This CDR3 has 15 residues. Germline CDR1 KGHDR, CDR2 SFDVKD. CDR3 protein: CATRDRDSTYNEQFF. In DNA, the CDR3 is TGTGCCACCAGAGACCGGGACAGTACGTACAATGAGCAGTTCTTC.

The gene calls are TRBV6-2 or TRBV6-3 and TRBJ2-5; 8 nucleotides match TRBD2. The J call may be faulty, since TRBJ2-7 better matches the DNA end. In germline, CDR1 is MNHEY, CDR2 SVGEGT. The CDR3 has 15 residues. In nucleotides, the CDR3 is TGTGCCAGCAGCCCTCCGGGACTAGGTGTTAACGAGCAGTACTTC. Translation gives CASSPPGLGVNEQYF.

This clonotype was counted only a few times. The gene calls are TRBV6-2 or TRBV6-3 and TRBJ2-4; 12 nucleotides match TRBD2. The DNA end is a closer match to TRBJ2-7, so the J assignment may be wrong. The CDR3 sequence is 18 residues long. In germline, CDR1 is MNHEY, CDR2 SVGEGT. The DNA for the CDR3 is TGTGCCAGCAGTTACTCGCTAGCGGGAGGGCCAATCTCCTACGAGCAGTACTTC. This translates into CASSYSLAGGPISYEQYF.

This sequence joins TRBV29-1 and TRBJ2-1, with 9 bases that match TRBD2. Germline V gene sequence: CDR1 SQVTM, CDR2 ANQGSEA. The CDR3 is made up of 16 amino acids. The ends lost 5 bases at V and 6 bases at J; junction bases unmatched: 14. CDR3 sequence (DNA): TGCAGCGTTCACAGGTCGGGCGGGAGGGCCCTCAATGAGCAGTTCTTC. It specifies CSVHRSGGRALNEQFF.

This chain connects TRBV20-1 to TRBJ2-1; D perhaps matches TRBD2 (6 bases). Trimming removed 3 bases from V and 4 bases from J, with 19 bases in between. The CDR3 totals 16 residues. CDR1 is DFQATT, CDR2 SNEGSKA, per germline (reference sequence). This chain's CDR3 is CSARGGASRGYNEQFF. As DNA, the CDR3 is TGCAGTGCTAGGGGGGGTGCGTCAAGGGGTTACAATGAGCAGTTCTTC.

CDR3 DNA sequence: TGTGCCAGCAACCAAGGACTCAAAAACATTCAGTACTTC. This translates into CASNQGLKNIQYF. The chain couples TRBV6-1 to TRBJ2-7; D is perhaps TRBD2 (5 bases). The end of the DNA is better explained by TRBJ2-4, so the J call may be wrong. Germline V gene data show CDR1 as MNHNS and CDR2 as SASEGT. The CDR3 consists of 13 residues.

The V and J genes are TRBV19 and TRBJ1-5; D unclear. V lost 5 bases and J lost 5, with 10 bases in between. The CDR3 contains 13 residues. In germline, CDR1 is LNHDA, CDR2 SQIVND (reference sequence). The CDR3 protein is CASSLQSDQPQHF. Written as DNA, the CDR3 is TGTGCCAGTAGTTTGCAGTCTGATCAGCCCCAGCATTTT.

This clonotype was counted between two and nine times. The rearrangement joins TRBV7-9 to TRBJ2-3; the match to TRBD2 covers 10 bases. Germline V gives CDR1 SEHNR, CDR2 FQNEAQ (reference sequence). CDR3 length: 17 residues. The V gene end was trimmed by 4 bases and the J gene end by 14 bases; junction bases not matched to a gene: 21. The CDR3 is CASSYPMMSGRETTGYF. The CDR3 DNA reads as TGTGCCAGCAGCTATCCGATGATGAGCGGGAGGGAAACGACGGGGTATTTT.

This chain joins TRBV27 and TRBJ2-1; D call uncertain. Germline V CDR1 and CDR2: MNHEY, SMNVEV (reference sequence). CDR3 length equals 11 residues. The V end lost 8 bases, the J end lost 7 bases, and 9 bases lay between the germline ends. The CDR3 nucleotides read TGTGCCAGCCTTCTTGGGAATGAGCAGTTCTTC. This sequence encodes CASLLGNEQFF.